These T cell receptor beta chains were read from a single sample in a study of post-analysis software for immune sequencing data. A single record per CDR3 protein comes from TCRdb applying MiXCR to the PCR reads. The table includes approximately 360,000 distinct CDR3 sequences, approximately 38% detected once. Material: blood. These receptors all come from a girl between 10 and 17 years old with multiple sclerosis. Both conserved end residues are part of each CDR3. The order of the fields is CDR3 protein, CDR3 DNA, D gene, clone size, J gene, V gene. The D gene is left open where the match is weak. The size field is filled for only some rows; it gives once, few, many or a size class.

CASQRSVYEQYF	TGTGCCAGCCAAAGGTCGGTTTACGAGCAGTACTTC	.	few	TRBJ2-7	TRBV12-3/TRBV12-4
CAWSVRAGGGYEQYF	TGTGCCTGGAGTGTACGGGCAGGGGGCGGATACGAGCAGTACTTC	TRBD1	few	TRBJ2-7	TRBV30
CASSNPGQGNYGYTF	TGCGCCAGCAGTAACCCCGGACAGGGCAACTATGGCTACACCTTC	TRBD1	few	TRBJ1-2	TRBV10-2
CSARADAGRGYTF	TGCAGTGCTAGAGCGGACGCAGGGCGAGGCTACACCTTC	.	.	TRBJ1-2	TRBV20-1
CASRYAGTGDEKLFF	TGTGCCAGCAGGTACGCCGGAACAGGGGATGAAAAACTGTTTTTT	TRBD1	.	TRBJ1-4	TRBV12-3/TRBV12-4
CASSFQGPNNEQFF	TGTGCCAGCAGCTTCCAGGGGCCAAACAATGAGCAGTTCTTC	.	many	TRBJ2-1	TRBV7-3
CASSHQGGAESFYGYTF	TGTGCCAGCAGCCACCAGGGGGGCGCGGAATCCTTCTATGGCTACACCTTC	TRBD1	few	TRBJ1-2	TRBV2
CASGLLGIEQYF	TGTGCCAGCGGCCTCCTGGGTATTGAGCAGTACTTC	.	few	TRBJ2-7	TRBV6-1
CASLRTSGTGGGELFF	TGTGCCAGCCTCAGGACTAGCGGGACCGGGGGCGGGGAGCTGTTTTTT	TRBD2	once	TRBJ2-2	TRBV12-3/TRBV12-4
CAISESIGGGHERYF	TGTGCCATCAGTGAGTCGATCGGGGGAGGGCACGAGCGGTACTTC	TRBD2	.	TRBJ2-7	TRBV10-3
CASSQDNREIDEQYF	TGCGCCAGCAGCCAAGATAACAGGGAGATCGACGAGCAGTACTTC	.	.	TRBJ2-7	TRBV4-3
CASSSVGLADTQYF	TGTGCCAGCAGTTCGGTAGGGCTAGCGGATACGCAGTATTTT	.	.	TRBJ2-3	TRBV12-3/TRBV12-4
CASSLALTGGFEQFF	TGTGCCAGCAGCTTAGCTTTGACGGGGGGGTTTGAGCAGTTCTTC	TRBD2	few	TRBJ2-1	TRBV7-2
CASSQRGTGVSNEQFF	TGCGCCAGCAGCCAAAGGGGGACAGGGGTAAGCAATGAGCAGTTCTTC	TRBD1	.	TRBJ2-1	TRBV4-1
CASSVDGNTEAFF	TGTGCCAGCAGCGTAGACGGGAACACTGAAGCTTTCTTT	.	few	TRBJ1-1	TRBV9
CASSLRGLAGDLAKNIQYF	TGTGCCAGCAGCCTAAGGGGACTAGCGGGGGATCTAGCCAAAAACATTCAGTACTTC	TRBD2	.	TRBJ2-4	TRBV12-3/TRBV12-4
CASSPPDRWDSEAFF	TGTGCCAGCAGTCCTCCGGACAGGTGGGATTCTGAAGCTTTCTTT	TRBD1	.	TRBJ1-1	TRBV6-1
CASSQPGQPGTEAFF	TGCGCCAGCAGCCAGCCCGGACAGCCGGGTACTGAAGCTTTCTTT	.	few	TRBJ1-1	TRBV4-1
CSATGTELRSYNEQFF	TGCAGTGCAACCGGGACAGAGCTCAGATCCTACAATGAGCAGTTCTTC	TRBD1	few	TRBJ2-1	TRBV20-1
CASSGRDLSTDTQYF	TGTGCCAGCAGTGGCCGGGACTTAAGCACAGATACGCAGTATTTT	.	few	TRBJ2-3	TRBV6-5
CASSELGQFEETQYF	TGTGCCAGCAGTGAACTAGGACAGTTTGAGGAGACCCAGTACTTC	.	few	TRBJ2-5	TRBV25-1
CSASPGSNYGYTF	TGCAGTGCTAGTCCCGGGTCTAACTATGGCTACACCTTC	.	once	TRBJ1-2	TRBV20-1
CASSLVGGGSNTGDLFF	TGTGCCAGCAGTTTAGTGGGCGGGGGGTCGAACACCGGGGATCTGTTTTTT	TRBD2	.	TRBJ2-2	TRBV27
CASSQASGGHSSTDTQYF	TGTGCCAGCAGCCAAGCTAGCGGGGGGCACTCTAGCACAGATACGCAGTATTTT	TRBD2	.	TRBJ2-3	TRBV4-2
CASSLRPGGTGQQYF	TGTGCCAGCAGTTTACGGCCGGGAGGGACTGGTCAGCAGTACTTC	TRBD2	.	TRBJ2-5	TRBV12-3/TRBV12-4
CASSLLAGASYEQYF	TGTGCCAGCAGCTTATTAGCGGGGGCTTCCTACGAGCAGTACTTC	TRBD2	few	TRBJ2-7	TRBV7-3
CASSFFQEPLHF	TGTGCCAGCAGCTTTTTTCAAGAACCCCTCCACTTT	.	.	TRBJ1-6	TRBV13
CSAQGGGSSYNEQFF	TGCAGTGCCCAAGGGGGCGGGAGCTCCTACAATGAGCAGTTCTTC	.	.	TRBJ2-1	TRBV20-1
CASSMDRSEAFF	TGCGCCAGCAGCATGGACAGATCTGAAGCTTTCTTT	.	few	TRBJ1-1	TRBV5-1
CASSLDGGGKNIQYF	TGTGCCAGCAGCTTAGATGGAGGGGGCAAAAACATTCAGTACTTC	.	.	TRBJ2-4	TRBV13
CASTPGTTYEQYF	TGTGCCAGCACGCCCGGGACAACTTACGAGCAGTACTTC	.	few	TRBJ2-7	TRBV3-1
CASSLARAGGLDKYF	TGTGCCAGCAGCTTAGCTAGAGCGGGGGGTTTGGACAAGTATTTT	TRBD2	.	TRBJ2-3	TRBV7-2
CASSLSQGFYNEQFF	TGTGCCAGCAGTTTATCCCAGGGGTTTTACAATGAGCAGTTCTTC	.	.	TRBJ2-1	TRBV27
CASSPGLAGGPYEQYF	TGTGCCAGCTCGCCGGGACTAGCGGGGGGGCCTTACGAGCAGTACTTC	TRBD2	few	TRBJ2-7	TRBV18
CAIRGLAGRGTQYF	TGTGCCATCAGAGGACTAGCGGGAAGGGGTACGCAGTATTTT	TRBD2	few	TRBJ2-3	TRBV10-3
CSVGPDRGEAFF	TGCAGCGTTGGCCCCGACAGGGGCGAAGCTTTCTTT	TRBD1	.	TRBJ1-1	TRBV29-1
CASSPPFGTGGNEQFF	TGTGCCAGCAGTCCCCCTTTCGGGACAGGGGGCAACGAGCAGTTCTTC	TRBD1	many	TRBJ2-1	TRBV12-3/TRBV12-4
CASSPSGGAPGKLFF	TGTGCCAGCAGCCCGTCAGGGGGCGCCCCCGGGAAACTGTTTTTT	TRBD1	few	TRBJ1-4	TRBV7-9
CASSPGVAGGQEQFF	TGCGCCAGCAGCCCCGGAGTAGCGGGGGGGCAGGAGCAGTTCTTC	TRBD2	few	TRBJ2-1	TRBV5-1
CATSRERRAPGELFF	TGTGCCACCAGCAGAGAAAGGAGGGCTCCCGGGGAGCTGTTTTTT	.	few	TRBJ2-2	TRBV15
CASSDTQGGNNSPLHF	TGTGCCAGCAGCGATACACAAGGAGGGAATAATTCACCCCTCCACTTT	.	once	TRBJ1-6	TRBV7-9
CASSHPTSKVDTQYF	TGTGCCAGCAGCCACCCGACTAGCAAGGTAGATACGCAGTATTTT	TRBD2	.	TRBJ2-3	TRBV6-4
CASSSVRRTEAFF	TGTGCCAGCAGCTCAGTCCGGCGCACTGAAGCTTTCTTT	.	.	TRBJ1-1	TRBV7-2
CSALGGGPYNEQFF	TGCAGCGCCCTCGGCGGGGGCCCCTACAATGAGCAGTTCTTC	.	few	TRBJ2-1	TRBV29-1
CASSSALGTSNQPQHF	TGTGCCAGCAGTTCCGCCCTTGGGACTAGCAATCAGCCCCAGCATTTT	.	.	TRBJ1-5	TRBV12-3/TRBV12-4
CASSSPGGHNEQFF	TGTGCCAGCAGCTCCCCCGGGGGTCACAATGAGCAGTTCTTC	.	few	TRBJ2-1	TRBV7-3
CASSPPGTPNNEQFF	TGTGCCAGCAGCCCTCCCGGGACACCTAACAATGAGCAGTTCTTC	.	few	TRBJ2-1	TRBV7-9
CASMSNLGTVDFLSNQPQHF	TGTGCCAGCATGTCTAACCTCGGGACGGTAGACTTCCTTAGCAATCAGCCCCAGCATTTT	.	.	TRBJ1-5	TRBV28
CASRRLGGDTEAFF	TGCGCCAGCCGAAGATTGGGAGGGGACACTGAAGCTTTCTTT	.	.	TRBJ1-1	TRBV4-1
CASSETGEPDRRTDGELFF	TGCGCCAGCAGTGAGACAGGGGAACCGGACAGGCGAACGGACGGGGAGCTGTTTTTT	TRBD1	once	TRBJ2-2	TRBV10-1
CSTVAGGSYNEQFF	TGCAGCACAGTAGCGGGGGGCTCCTACAATGAGCAGTTCTTC	TRBD2	.	TRBJ2-1	TRBV29-1
CSVDRQGTDTQYF	TGCAGCGTTGACAGACAGGGCACAGATACGCAGTATTTT	.	few	TRBJ2-3	TRBV29-1
CASSGSGGHTDTQYF	TGTGCCAGCAGCGGTAGCGGGGGCCACACAGATACGCAGTATTTT	TRBD2	few	TRBJ2-3	TRBV6-6
CASSLGTGVEQFF	TGCGCCAGCAGCTTGGGGACAGGGGTTGAGCAGTTCTTC	TRBD1	few	TRBJ2-1	TRBV5-1
CASSLALAGEADTQYF	TGCGCCAGCAGCTTGGCACTGGCAGGAGAAGCAGATACGCAGTATTTT	.	.	TRBJ2-3	TRBV5-1
CASSGTQGAAFF	TGTGCCAGCAGTGGCACGCAGGGGGCGGCTTTCTTT	TRBD1	.	TRBJ1-1	TRBV25-1
CAGSYSRQGYGYTF	TGTGCCGGCAGTTACTCTCGGCAGGGCTATGGCTACACCTTC	.	.	TRBJ1-2	TRBV6-2/TRBV6-3
CASSLIQPSADTQYF	TGTGCCAGCAGCCTTATCCAGCCATCGGCAGATACGCAGTATTTT	.	.	TRBJ2-3	TRBV12-3/TRBV12-4
CASTEQSNEKLFF	TGTGCCAGCACCGAACAGTCTAATGAAAAACTGTTTTTT	.	few	TRBJ1-4	TRBV2